The clone carrying this T cell receptor beta chain was seen once. Using immunoSEQ multiplex PCR, the repertoire was profiled, and TCRdb retains in-frame clones only, with some absent. This table holds around 90,000 clones, about nine tenths found once. The sample is drawn from a study of OX40 agonist ivuxolimab in advanced cancers. For the study at large: A diagnosis of hepatocellular carcinoma, melanoma, renal cell or head and neck cancer was present in dose-escalation patients.

The trim removed 4 bases at V and 5 bases at J, leaving 6 bases unmatched. The CDR3 runs 14 residues. The germline CDR1 and CDR2 sequences are SQVTM and ANQGSEA. The sample was CD4+ or CD8+ T cells sorted from blood, taken in a trial of the OX40 agonist ivuxolimab. The V gene is TRBV29-1, the J gene TRBJ2-2; 8 nucleotides line up with TRBD1. This TCR was sampled from an adult with an advanced solid tumor such as melanoma, head and neck, liver or kidney cancer. Here the CDR3 DNA reads TGCAGCGTTGTTAGGCAGGGGGCGACCGGGGAGCTGTTTTTT. Translation gives CSVVRQGATGELFF.